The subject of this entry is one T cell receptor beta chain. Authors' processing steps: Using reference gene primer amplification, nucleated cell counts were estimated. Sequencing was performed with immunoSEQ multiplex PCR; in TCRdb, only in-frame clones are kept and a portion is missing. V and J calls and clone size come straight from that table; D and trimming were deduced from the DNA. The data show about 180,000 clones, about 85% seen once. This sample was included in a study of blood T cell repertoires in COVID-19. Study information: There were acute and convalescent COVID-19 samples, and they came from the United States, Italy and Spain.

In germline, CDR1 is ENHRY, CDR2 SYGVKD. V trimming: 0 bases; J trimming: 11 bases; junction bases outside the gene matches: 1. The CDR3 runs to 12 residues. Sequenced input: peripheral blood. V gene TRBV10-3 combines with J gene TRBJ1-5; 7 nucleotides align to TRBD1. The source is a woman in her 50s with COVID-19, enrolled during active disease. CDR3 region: CAISESGTAQHF. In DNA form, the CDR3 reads TGTGCCATCAGTGAGTCCGGGACAGCCCAGCATTTT.